This T cell receptor beta chain was observed in a study of shared clonotypes between healthy human individuals. Whole-study findings and limits: As a rule, naive subsets had a larger estimated richness than memory subsets.

With respect to this clone: Its antigen is unidentified.

CDR3 length: 17 residues. V lost 0 bases and J lost 0, with 9 bases in between. The V gene's germline CDR1 is SGHVS and CDR2 FNYEAQ. Data came from immunoSEQ multiplex PCR; TCRdb stores just in-frame clones and leaves some out. The data hold about 2,500,000 clones, with 90% to 95% observed a single time. This chain connects TRBV7-6 to TRBJ1-6; no clear D gene. The sample comprised naive CD4+ T cells sorted from blood. Subset here: CD45RA+ positively selected. The TCR originated in a man aged 18 to 29 in good health. CDR3 sequence: CASSLAARISYNSPLHF. The CDR3 nucleotides are TGTGCCAGCAGCTTAGCGGCCAGGATCTCCTATAATTCACCCCTCCACTTT.